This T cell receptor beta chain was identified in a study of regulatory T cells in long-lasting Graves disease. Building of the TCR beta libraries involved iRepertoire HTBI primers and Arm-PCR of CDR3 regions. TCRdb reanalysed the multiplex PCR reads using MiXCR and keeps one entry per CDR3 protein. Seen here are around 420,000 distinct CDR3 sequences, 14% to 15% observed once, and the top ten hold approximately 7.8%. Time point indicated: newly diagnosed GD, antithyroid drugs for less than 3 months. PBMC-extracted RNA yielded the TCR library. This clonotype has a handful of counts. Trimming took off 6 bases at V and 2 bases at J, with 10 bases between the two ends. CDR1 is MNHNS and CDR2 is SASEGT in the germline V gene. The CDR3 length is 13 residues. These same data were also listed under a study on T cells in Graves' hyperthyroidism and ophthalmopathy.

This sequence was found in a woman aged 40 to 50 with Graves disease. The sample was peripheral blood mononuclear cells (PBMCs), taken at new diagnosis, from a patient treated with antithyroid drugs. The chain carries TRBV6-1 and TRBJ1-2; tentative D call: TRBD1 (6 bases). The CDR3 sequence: CASSGQPNYGYTF. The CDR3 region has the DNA TGTGCCAGCAGCGGACAGCCAAACTATGGCTACACCTTC.